This T cell receptor (beta chain) came from a study of T-cell memory formation after mild COVID-19. Across the study: Largely, TCR clusters stayed within a single donor.

The CDR3 contains 13 residues. Germline V gives CDR1 SNHLY, CDR2 FYNNEI. Trimming cost V 4 bases and J 5 bases, with 9 bases left between them. A note on this clonotype: As yet, its antigen is unknown.

Each CDR3 protein is one row after TCRdb ran MiXCR on the 5' RACE reads. The repertoire holds approximately 150,000 distinct CDR3 sequences, with approximately 12% as singletons. Study findings and constraints: Clones that contracted from day 15 to 85 were balanced CD4/CD8, while later expanders leaned CD4+. Mainly in CM and EM were contracting CD4+ clones; CD8+ were in EMRA.

Sequencing was done on a sample of PBMCs or a T cell subset sorted from them (not recorded which). This sequence originates from a man in his late teens or twenties who had mild COVID-19 (a few samples of this study predate the infection). Cell type and time point are not known. V gene TRBV2 combines with J gene TRBJ1-5; no definite D call. CDR3 amino acids: CASSGRWDQPQHF. For the CDR3, the DNA is TGTGCCAGCAGTGGTCGGTGGGATCAGCCCCAGCATTTT.